Given below is one T cell receptor (beta chain) in context. V gave up 1 base and J gave up 6 bases, with 10 bases separating them. The CDR3 contains 14 residues. In germline, CDR1 is MGHRA, CDR2 YSYEKL. The data belong to a study of blood T cell repertoires in COVID-19. Study details: The origin of the acute and convalescent COVID-19 samples was the United States, Italy and Spain. The cDNA or gDNA used as material had been derived from T cells, B-cell-depleted T cells, or PBMCs.

How the authors handled the data: The assay estimated nucleated cells by amplifying reference gene primers. The data were produced by immunoSEQ multiplex PCR, yet TCRdb's version contains in-frame clones alone and is incomplete. Clone size and the V and J calls come from that table; the DNA yielded D and trimming. The sample consists of about 230,000 clones, approximately 84% of them appearing once. Material for sequencing was peripheral blood. The chain recombines TRBV4-1 with TRBJ1-5; tentative D call: TRBD1 (6 bases). The clonotype comes from a woman of 80 years or more with acute or convalescent COVID-19. CDR3 amino acids: CASSQAGEVQPQHF. The CDR3 nucleotides are TGCGCCAGCAGCCAAGCAGGGGAAGTTCAGCCCCAGCATTTT.